The 12 T cell receptor beta chains in this list originate from one sample, sequenced in a study of HIV-infected children after antiretroviral therapy interruption. Treatment reported: PENTA 11 planned treatment interruption arm or continuous ART arm. The TCR library was built from RNA with a 3' RACE protocol and unique molecular identifiers. TCRdb re-called the 3' RACE reads through MiXCR, storing one row per CDR3 protein. The sample includes more than 85,000 distinct CDR3 sequences, approximately 6.9% seen only once; the top ten take about 1.1%. The sequenced sample was CD45RA+ CD4+ T cells from PBMCs, pooled from several time points, obtained from a donor given antiretroviral therapy, either interrupted or continuous. Specified subset: naive CD4+ CD45RA+ CD45RO- T cells. These receptors originate from a pool of human donors with HIV.

This clonotype was found many times. V and J are TRBV6-1 and TRBJ1-5; D unclear. Germline CDR1 reads MNHNS; CDR2 reads SASEGT. V lost 2 bases, J lost 7 bases, and 6 bases lay in between. The length of the CDR3 is 12 residues. CDR3 sequence: CASSENQQPQHF. The CDR3 bases are TGTGCCAGCAGTGAAAACCAACAGCCCCAGCATTTT.

Many counts were recorded for this clonotype. V and J are TRBV9 and TRBJ2-1; no reliable D call. Germline CDR1 reads SGDLS; CDR2 reads YYNGEE. The CDR3 contains 15 residues. The V gene lost 0 bases and the J gene lost 0 bases, with 7 bases spanning the gap. Here the CDR3 DNA reads TGTGCCAGCAGCGTAGCGGCAGTCTCCTACAATGAGCAGTTCTTC. Residues: CASSVAAVSYNEQFF.

This clonotype occurred many times. The chain employs TRBV6-5 and TRBJ1-5; D remains ambiguous. Trimming shortened V by 5 bases and J by 3 bases, and 8 bases separated the two germline ends. CDR3 length: 13 amino acids. Looked up from germline, CDR1 is MNHEY and CDR2 is SVGAGI. The CDR3 reads CASSKDSNQPQHF. The CDR3 coding sequence is TGTGCCAGCAGTAAGGATTCCAATCAGCCCCAGCATTTT.

This clonotype appeared many times. The CDR3: CSATFLNTEAFF. In nucleotides, the CDR3 is TGCAGCGCAACCTTCTTAAACACTGAAGCTTTCTTT. The gene calls are TRBV20-1 and TRBJ1-1; no reliable D call. CDR1 is DFQATT and CDR2 is SNEGSKA in the germline V gene (reference sequence). The CDR3 runs to 12 residues.

There are many counts of this clonotype. The CDR3 here is CASSPFPGDASSGYGYTF. The CDR3 nucleotides read TGCGCCAGCAGCCCGTTCCCCGGGGACGCAAGTTCAGGTTATGGCTACACCTTC. The chain employs TRBV5-1 and TRBJ1-2, with D perhaps matching TRBD1 (5 bases). V lost 4 bases, J lost 5 bases, and 27 bases lay in between. CDR3 length equals 18 residues. Germline V gives CDR1 SGHRS, CDR2 YFSETQ.

This clonotype was picked up many times. The V and J genes are TRBV7-9 and TRBJ2-5; D is unclear. The germline V and J ends were trimmed by 2 bases and 8 bases, with 15 bases remaining between them. Germline loops: CDR1 SEHNR, CDR2 FQNEAQ (reference sequence). The CDR3 totals 14 residues. The CDR3 DNA reads TGTGCCAGCAGCTTATCAAGTAGGACGGCCACCCAGTACTTC. Translation: CASSLSSRTATQYF.

The chain couples TRBV12-3 or TRBV12-4 to TRBJ1-5, with D possibly matching TRBD1 (6 bases). This CDR3 has 14 residues. The germline V and J ends were trimmed by 1 base and 7 bases, with 11 bases remaining between them. Here the CDR3 reads CASSLDRVRQPQHF. CDR3 DNA: TGTGCCAGCAGTTTAGACAGGGTACGACAGCCCCAGCATTTT.

This clonotype was counted at least ten times. The genes are TRBV20-1 and TRBJ1-1; D remains unclear. Germline V gene data show CDR1 as DFQATT and CDR2 as SNEGSKA (reference sequence). The CDR3 length is 13 residues. Between the trimmed V and J ends, which lost 3 bases and 2 bases, there was a span of 10 bases. The CDR3 DNA reads TGCAGTGCTAGGCCCACAGTAAACACTGAAGCTTTCTTT. Protein sequence: CSARPTVNTEAFF.

This clonotype was seen repeatedly, ten times or more. This chain connects TRBV2 to TRBJ1-5; weak D call: TRBD1 (6 bases). This CDR3 is built from 14 residues. CDR1 is SNHLY and CDR2 is FYNNEI in the germline V gene. V was trimmed by 4 bases and J by 6 bases, leaving 13 bases between them. CDR3 loop: CASSGEGEIQPQHF. CDR3 DNA: TGTGCCAGCAGTGGGGAGGGGGAGATTCAGCCCCAGCATTTT.

Many counts were recorded for this clonotype. The chain is built from TRBV18 and TRBJ1-4, with D unclear. CDR3 size: 15 residues. Germline CDR1 and CDR2: KGHSH and LQKENI. Trimming removed 3 bases from V and 5 bases from J, with 13 bases in between. The CDR3 loop reads CASSPAWTENEKLFF. CDR3 coding DNA: TGTGCCAGCTCACCCGCTTGGACTGAGAATGAAAAACTGTTTTTT.

This clonotype was picked up many times. The V gene is TRBV18, the J gene TRBJ2-1, with D possibly TRBD2 on 6 matching bases. V was shortened by 6 bases and J by 0 bases, with 6 bases between the two germline ends. Per germline, CDR1 KGHSH and CDR2 LQKENI. The CDR3 runs 13 residues. The CDR3 loop reads CASSGSSYNEQFF. The CDR3 bases are TGTGCCAGCTCCGGGAGCTCCTACAATGAGCAGTTCTTC.

The V call is TRBV7-9, the J call TRBJ2-2; D gene unclear. Germline V gene lookup returns CDR1 SEHNR and CDR2 FQNEAQ (reference sequence). Trimming removed 7 bases from V and 6 bases from J, with 15 bases in between. The CDR3 is 14 residues long. Here the CDR3 reads CASNLASRSGELFF. CDR3 nucleotides: TGTGCCAGCAATCTTGCGTCACGCTCCGGGGAGCTGTTTTTT.